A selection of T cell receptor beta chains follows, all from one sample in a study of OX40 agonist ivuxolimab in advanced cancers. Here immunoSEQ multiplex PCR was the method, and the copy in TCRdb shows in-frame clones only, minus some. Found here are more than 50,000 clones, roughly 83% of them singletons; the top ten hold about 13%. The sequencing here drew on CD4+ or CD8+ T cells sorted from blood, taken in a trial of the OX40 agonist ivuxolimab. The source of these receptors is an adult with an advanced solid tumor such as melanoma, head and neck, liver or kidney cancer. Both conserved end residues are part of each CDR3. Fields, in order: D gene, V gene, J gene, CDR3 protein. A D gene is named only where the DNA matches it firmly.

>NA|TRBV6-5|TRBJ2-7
CASGKGGSYEQYF
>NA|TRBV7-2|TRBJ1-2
CASSLSRGQGGYTF
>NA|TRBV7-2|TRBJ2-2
CASSFQGSTGELFF
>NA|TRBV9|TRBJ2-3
CASSNLLAYSSDTQYF
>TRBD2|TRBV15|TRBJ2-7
CATSRGLAGLSYEQYF
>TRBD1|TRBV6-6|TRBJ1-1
CASSYGRQGAAEAFF
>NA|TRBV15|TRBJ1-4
CATSRGAEEKLFF
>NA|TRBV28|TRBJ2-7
CATTFGAHEQYF
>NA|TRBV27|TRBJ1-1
CASTPGHLNTEAFF
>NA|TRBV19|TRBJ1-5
CASSITGSRNQPQHF
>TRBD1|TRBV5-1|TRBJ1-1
CASSYLDRANTEAFF
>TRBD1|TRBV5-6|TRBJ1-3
CASSLDQGAFGNTIYF
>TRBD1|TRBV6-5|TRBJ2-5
CASSERQGLKTQYF
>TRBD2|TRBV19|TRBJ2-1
CASSRPSGRAVDNEQFF
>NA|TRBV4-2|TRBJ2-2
CASSSGELRTGELFF
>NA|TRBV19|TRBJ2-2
CASSIGIQVPTGELFF
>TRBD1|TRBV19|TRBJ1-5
CASTLPGQSNQPQHF
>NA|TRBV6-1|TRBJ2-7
CASGKGGSYEQYF
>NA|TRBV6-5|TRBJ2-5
CASSPPGRHQETQYF
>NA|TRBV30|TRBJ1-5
CAWSKNGGEQPQHF
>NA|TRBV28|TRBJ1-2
CASRRGGPRSYGYTF
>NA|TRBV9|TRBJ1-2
CASSPPGTNNYGYTF
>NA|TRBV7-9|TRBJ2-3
CASSLGGRATDTQYF
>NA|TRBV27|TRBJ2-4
CASSPLLLAKNIQYF
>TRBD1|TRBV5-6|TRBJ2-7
CASRGTGGVGQQYF
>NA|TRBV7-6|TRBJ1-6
CASSLESSYNSPLHF
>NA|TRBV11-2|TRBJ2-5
CASSPNSAVKGTQYF
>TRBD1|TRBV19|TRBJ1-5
CASRPTRQGGNQPQHF
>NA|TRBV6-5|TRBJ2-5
CASSYLQETQYF
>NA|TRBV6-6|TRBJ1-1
CASSDTDRGGFF
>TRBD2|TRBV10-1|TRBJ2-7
CASSEDLAGGLNEQYF
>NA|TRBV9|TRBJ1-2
CASSPRGIGYTF